The 24 T cell receptor beta chains below all came from one sample that was sequenced in a study of T cells after posttransplantation cyclophosphamide. The table came from immunoSEQ multiplex PCR; TCRdb's copy has only in-frame clones and leaves some out. The sample counts under 2,000 clones, none seen once; the ten largest own around 15%. A marrow graft followed busulfan-fludarabine conditioning, with cyclophosphamide on days +3 and +4. Here the sequenced sample was PBMCs, taken 32 days after allogeneic stem cell transplant with posttransplant cyclophosphamide. All receptors come from a female patient aged 40 to 55 who received an allogeneic stem cell transplant from a related donor, was CMV-positive, and had no GVHD. These T cells may partly come from the graft donor.

In its sample, this clone is large. V is TRBV27 and J is TRBJ1-5; 8 nucleotides agree with TRBD1. This CDR3 has 15 residues. Germline assignment: CDR1 MNHEY and CDR2 SMNVEV (reference sequence). V shed 7 bases, J shed 0 bases, and the junction held 5 bases outside the gene matches. The CDR3, as DNA: TGTGCCAGCAAACCAGGGGGCTATAGCAATCAGCCCCAGCATTTT. Its translation: CASKPGGYSNQPQHF.

In its sample, this clone is medium-sized. The gene calls are TRBV7-9 and TRBJ2-2, with D possibly being TRBD1 (6 bases). The germline V and J ends were trimmed by 5 bases and 2 bases, with 18 bases remaining between them. The V gene's germline CDR1 is SEHNR and CDR2 FQNEAQ (reference sequence). The CDR3 totals 17 residues. The CDR3 is CASSPLRDNQNTGELFF. The CDR3 DNA reads TGTGCCAGCAGCCCCCTCCGGGACAATCAAAACACCGGGGAGCTGTTTTTT.

This clone is deemed medium-sized. The chain is built from TRBV2 and TRBJ1-1, with TRBD1 matching over 8 bases. This CDR3 is 16 amino acids long. V shed 7 bases and J 0 bases; nucleotides not matched to a gene: 10. CDR1 and CDR2 from the germline V gene are SNHLY and FYNNEI. The CDR3 DNA reads TGTGCCAGCACGGACAGGGCGCCCAATTTGAACACTGAAGCTTTCTTT. This gives the protein CASTDRAPNLNTEAFF.

This clone is termed medium-sized. This chain uses TRBV7-8 with TRBJ1-4; weak D call: TRBD1 (6 bases). Looked up from germline, CDR1 is SGHVS and CDR2 is FQNEAQ. This CDR3 is built from 14 residues. Trimming took off 0 bases at V and 8 bases at J, with 10 bases between the two ends. The CDR3 DNA reads TGTGCCAGCAGCTTAGCTACAGGGTCCGAAAAACTGTTTTTT. Translation: CASSLATGSEKLFF.

This clone is medium-sized (0.01 to 0.1%) in the sample. V gene TRBV10-3 combines with J gene TRBJ2-1; no clear D gene. V gave up 10 bases and J gave up 8 bases, with 15 bases separating them. The CDR3 has 12 residues. Germline CDR1 is ENHRY and CDR2 is SYGVKD. CDR3 sequence (DNA): TGTGCCACCCTGGTCTCACGGGATGAGCAGTTCTTC. Translated: CATLVSRDEQFF.

This clone is medium-sized (0.01 to 0.1%). J is TRBJ1-2 and V is TRBV2; tentatively, D is TRBD1 (5 bases). Germline assignment: CDR1 SNHLY and CDR2 FYNNEI. This CDR3 region has 11 residues. Between the trimmed V and J ends, which lost 7 bases and 7 bases, there was a span of 10 bases. The DNA of the CDR3 is TGTGCCAGCACGCTGACAGCTGGCTACACCTTC. Translated, it gives CASTLTAGYTF. Combining the CDR3 with reference TRBV2 and TRBJ1-2 gives the whole variable domain EPEVTQTPSHQVTQMGQEVILRCVPISNHLYFYWYRQILGQKVEFLVSFYNNEISEKSEIFDDQFSVERPDGSNFTLKIRSTKLEDSAMYFCASTLTAGYTFGSGTRLTVV.

There are many counts of this clone. The chain combines TRBV7-9 with TRBJ2-3; D not certain. This CDR3 is 15 amino acids long. V was trimmed by 9 bases and J by 2 bases, leaving 18 bases between them. From germline, CDR1 is SEHNR and CDR2 FQNEAQ (reference sequence). CDR3 region: CASAIGFEDTDTQYF. The CDR3 DNA is TGTGCCAGTGCCATCGGGTTTGAGGACACAGATACGCAGTATTTT.

By proportion, this clone is medium-sized. The chain is built from TRBV13 and TRBJ2-7; 14 bases agree with TRBD2. CDR1 and CDR2 (germline): PRHDT, FYEKMQ (reference sequence). CDR3 length: 19 residues. V lost 4 bases and J lost 0; bases outside the gene matches: 11. CDR3 residues: CASSSIGTSGGLFSYEQYF. The CDR3 region has the DNA TGTGCCAGCAGCTCAATCGGGACTAGCGGGGGCCTATTCTCCTACGAGCAGTACTTC. Together with reference TRBV13 and TRBJ2-7, the CDR3 gives the full variable domain: AAGVIQSPRHLIKEKRETATLKCYPIPRHDTVYWYQQGPGQDPQFLISFYEKMQSDKGSIPDRFSAQQFSDYHSELNMSSLELGDSALYFCASSSIGTSGGLFSYEQYFGPGTRLTVT.

This clone was detected ten times or more. A read error may account for a junction end that differs from germline. This chain joins TRBV7-2 and TRBJ2-7, with 12 nucleotides matching TRBD1. Germline loops: CDR1 SGHTA, CDR2 FQGNSA. The CDR3 is 14 residues long. The CDR3 spells CASSLRDRGRGMHF. CDR3 coding DNA: TGTGCCAGCAGCCTCCGGGACAGGGGGCGGGGAATGCACTTC.

This clone was recorded at least ten times. The gene calls are TRBV11-2 and TRBJ2-1, with 8 bases identical to TRBD1. The CDR3 consists of 16 residues. The germline gives CDR1 SGHAT, CDR2 FQNNGV. V trimming: 4 bases; J trimming: 2 bases; junction bases outside the gene matches: 7. The CDR3 reads CASSSSRGLTYNEQFF. In DNA form, the CDR3 reads TGTGCCAGCAGCTCCTCCAGGGGGCTGACCTACAATGAGCAGTTCTTC.

This clone is labeled medium-sized (0.01 to 0.1%). The gene calls are TRBV7-9 and TRBJ2-7, with 7 bases aligning to TRBD2. CDR3 length equals 15 residues. The J segment lost 5 bases and the V segment lost 0 bases, leaving 7 bases of the junction unmatched. The germline CDR1 and CDR2 sequences are SEHNR and FQNEAQ (reference sequence). The CDR3 sequence is CASSLALGLVHEQYF. The CDR3 nucleotides are TGTGCCAGCAGCTTAGCGTTAGGACTAGTCCACGAGCAGTACTTC.

Within the sample, this clone is medium-sized (0.01 to 0.1%). The chain recombines TRBV6-6 with TRBJ2-7; 8 bases are a match to TRBD2. The CDR3 extends over 15 amino acids. With V trimmed by 3 bases and J by 1 base, 5 bases remained unmatched. The germline V gene has CDR1 MNHNY and CDR2 SVGAGI (reference sequence). The CDR3 sequence is CASSYVGLGSYEQYF. In DNA, the CDR3 is TGTGCCAGCAGTTATGTGGGACTAGGGTCCTACGAGCAGTACTTC.

This clone showed up many times. This rearrangement joins TRBV12-3 or TRBV12-4 to TRBJ2-1, with D possibly TRBD1 on 5 matching bases. With 4 bases removed from V and 6 bases from J, the gap between germline ends came to 7 bases. The CDR3 sequence is 12 residues long. The CDR3 protein is CASSSRGNEQFF. Here the CDR3 DNA reads TGTGCCAGCAGTTCTAGGGGCAATGAGCAGTTCTTC.

This clone was counted many times. This chain connects TRBV15 to TRBJ2-7; D not resolved. The CDR3 is 14 residues long. The V and J ends lost 1 base and 5 bases respectively, with 12 bases between them. Per germline, CDR1 LNHNV and CDR2 YYDKDF (reference sequence). This CDR3 is CATSRGIGRNEQYF. The CDR3 DNA reads TGTGCCACCAGCAGAGGGATCGGCAGGAACGAGCAGTACTTC. Filled out from reference TRBV15 and TRBJ2-7, the complete variable domain reads DAMVIQNPRYQVTQFGKPVTLSCSQTLNHNVMYWYQQKSSQAPKLLFHYYDKDFNNEADTPDNFQSRRPNTSFCFLDIRSPGLGDTAMYLCATSRGIGRNEQYFGPGTRLTVT.

This clone was detected many times. This chain joins TRBV29-1 and TRBJ2-7; the D gene is possibly TRBD2 (6 bases). The germline gives CDR1 SQVTM, CDR2 ANQGSEA. Trimming took 4 bases from V and 6 from J, leaving 16 bases between them. The CDR3 loop spans 13 amino acids. CDR3 protein: CSVVAGRLGEQYF. Written as DNA, the CDR3 is TGCAGCGTTGTGGCAGGGAGGTTGGGCGAGCAGTACTTC.

This clone occurred many times. This chain connects TRBV15 to TRBJ2-5, with D unresolved. Looked up from germline, CDR1 is LNHNV and CDR2 is YYDKDF (reference sequence). V dropped 6 bases and J dropped 8 bases, with 10 bases sitting between them. The CDR3 is 11 residues long. CDR3 sequence: CATSDLVTQYF. The CDR3 region has the DNA TGTGCCACCAGTGACTTAGTTACCCAGTACTTC.

This clone was counted ten times or more. The chain links TRBV7-8 to TRBJ1-2, with a tentative D call TRBD1 (5 bases). The CDR3 is made up of 17 amino acids. Germline V gene sequence: CDR1 SGHVS, CDR2 FQNEAQ. V lost 2 bases to trimming and J lost 2 bases, with 18 bases between them. The CDR3 here is CASSLYPKSGKNYGYTF. The CDR3 nucleotides are TGTGCCAGCAGCTTATACCCCAAGTCAGGGAAAAACTATGGCTACACCTTC.

This clone is medium-sized within its sample. This chain's CDR3 is CASSLVTGAIGELFF. CDR3 nucleotide sequence: TGTGCCAGCAGCTTAGTGACAGGGGCGATCGGGGAGCTGTTTTTT. The chain combines TRBV11-2 with TRBJ2-2, with 8 nucleotides matching TRBD1. V shed 1 base, J shed 7 bases, and the junction held 5 bases outside the gene matches. Per the germline V gene, CDR1 is SGHAT and CDR2 is FQNNGV. The CDR3 is made up of 15 amino acids.

Ten or more counts support this clone. This chain links TRBV5-8 with TRBJ2-1; D perhaps matches TRBD2 (6 bases). The CDR3 extends over 15 amino acids. Germline assignment: CDR1 SGHTS and CDR2 YDEGEE. Trimming removed 0 bases at V and 7 bases at J, with 14 bases between. The CDR3 spells CASSLVRGRGNEQFF. The CDR3 coding sequence is TGTGCCAGCAGCTTGGTGAGGGGTCGGGGGAATGAGCAGTTCTTC. Looking up the rest from reference TRBV5-8 and TRBJ2-1 gives the full variable domain: EAGVTQSPTHLIKTRGQQATLRCSPISGHTSVYWYQQALGLGLQFLLWYDEGEERNRGNFPPRFSGRQFPNYSSELNVNALELEDSALYLCASSLVRGRGNEQFFGPGTRLTVL.

This clone was observed at least ten times. The chain recombines TRBV11-2 with TRBJ2-7; 7 bases are shared with TRBD1. Trimming at V came to 3 bases and at J to 2 bases, leaving 19 bases not matched to a gene. CDR1 is SGHAT and CDR2 is FQNNGV in the germline V gene. This CDR3 has 19 amino acids. CDR3 region: CASSFYVPSGQNRTYEQYF. The CDR3 DNA follows: TGTGCCAGCAGCTTTTACGTACCCTCGGGACAGAATAGAACCTACGAGCAGTACTTC. The full variable domain, rest sourced from reference TRBV11-2 and TRBJ2-7, is EAGVAQSPRYKIIEKRQSVAFWCNPISGHATLYWYQQILGQGPKLLIQFQNNGVVDDSQLPKDRFSAERLKGVDSTLKIQPAKLEDSAVYLCASSFYVPSGQNRTYEQYFGPGTRLTVT.

This clone has at least ten counts. This sequence joins TRBV5-1 and TRBJ1-2; 9 nucleotides agree with TRBD1. V shed 2 bases and J 4 bases; nucleotides not matched to a gene: 3. The CDR3 consists of 14 residues. The germline V gene has CDR1 SGHRS and CDR2 YFSETQ. Here the CDR3 DNA reads TGCGCCAGCAGCTTCGGGACAGGGAGCTATGGCTACACCTTC. This codes for CASSFGTGSYGYTF.

At least ten counts were recorded for this clone. The CDR3 loop reads CASSAGQGDGTDTQYF. The CDR3 DNA is TGTGCCAGTAGTGCCGGACAGGGGGATGGCACAGATACGCAGTATTTT. V is TRBV19 and J is TRBJ2-3; 10 bases fit TRBD1. The CDR3 sequence is 16 residues long. In germline, CDR1 is LNHDA, CDR2 SQIVND (reference sequence). The junction had 6 bases not matched to a gene; V was cut back by 5 bases and J by 1 base.

By sample fraction, this clone is medium-sized. This chain links TRBV27 with TRBJ1-2; TRBD1 matches 11 bases. The germline CDR1 and CDR2 sequences are MNHEY and SMNVEV (reference sequence). Trimming at V came to 3 bases and at J to 2 bases, leaving 11 bases not matched to a gene. The CDR3 consists of 18 residues. The CDR3 DNA reads TGTGCCAGCAGTTTGATTGGACAGGGGGCGCGGAGAAACTATGGCTACACCTTC. It yields the protein CASSLIGQGARRNYGYTF.

This clone was counted ten times or more. This rearrangement joins TRBV12-3 or TRBV12-4 to TRBJ1-5, with 7 bases that match TRBD1. The CDR3 length is 15 residues. V was clipped by 3 bases and J by 0 bases; unmatched bases: 2. In nucleotides, the CDR3 is TGTGCCAGCAGTTTTCGGGACAGTAGCAATCAGCCCCAGCATTTT. Translating gives CASSFRDSSNQPQHF.